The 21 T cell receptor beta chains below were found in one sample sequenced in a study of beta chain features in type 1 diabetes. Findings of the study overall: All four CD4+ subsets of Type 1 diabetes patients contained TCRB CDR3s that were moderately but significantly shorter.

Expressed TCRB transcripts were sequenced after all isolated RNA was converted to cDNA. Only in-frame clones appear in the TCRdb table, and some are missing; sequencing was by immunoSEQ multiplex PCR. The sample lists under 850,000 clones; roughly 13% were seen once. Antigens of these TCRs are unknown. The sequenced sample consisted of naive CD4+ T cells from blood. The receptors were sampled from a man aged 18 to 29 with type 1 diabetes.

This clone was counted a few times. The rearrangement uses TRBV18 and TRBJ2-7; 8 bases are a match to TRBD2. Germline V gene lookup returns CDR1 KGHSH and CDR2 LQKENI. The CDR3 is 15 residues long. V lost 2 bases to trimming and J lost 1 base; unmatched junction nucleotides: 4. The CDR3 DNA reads TGTGCCAGCTCACCAGTTAGCGGGGATTCCTACGAGCAGTACTTC. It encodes CASSPVSGDSYEQYF.

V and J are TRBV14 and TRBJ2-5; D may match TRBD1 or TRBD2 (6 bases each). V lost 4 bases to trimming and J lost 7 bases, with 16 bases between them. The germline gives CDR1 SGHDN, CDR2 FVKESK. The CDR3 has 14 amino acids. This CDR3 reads CASSPRRGEGTQYF. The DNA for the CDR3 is TGTGCCAGCAGCCCCCGTAGGGGGGAAGGGACCCAGTACTTC.

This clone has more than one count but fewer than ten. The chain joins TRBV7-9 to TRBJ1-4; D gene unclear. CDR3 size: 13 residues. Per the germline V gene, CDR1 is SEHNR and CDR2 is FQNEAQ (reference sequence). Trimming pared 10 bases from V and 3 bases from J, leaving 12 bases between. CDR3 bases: TGTGCCACCAAGACGGTGGCTAATGAAAAACTGTTTTTT. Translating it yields CATKTVANEKLFF.

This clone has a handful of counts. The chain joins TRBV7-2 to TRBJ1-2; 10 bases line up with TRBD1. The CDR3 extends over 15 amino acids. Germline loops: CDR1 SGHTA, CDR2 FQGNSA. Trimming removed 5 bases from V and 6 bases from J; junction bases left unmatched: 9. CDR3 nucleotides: TGTGCCAGCAGCCACGACAGGGGGCGGATCAATGGCTACACCTTC. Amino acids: CASSHDRGRINGYTF.

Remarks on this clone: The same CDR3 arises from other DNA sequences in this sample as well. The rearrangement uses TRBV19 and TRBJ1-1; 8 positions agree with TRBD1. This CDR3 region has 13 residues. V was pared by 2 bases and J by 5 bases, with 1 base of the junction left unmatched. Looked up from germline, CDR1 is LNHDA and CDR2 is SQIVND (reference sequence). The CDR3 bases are TGTGCCAGTAGTATAACAGGGGGAACTGAAGCTTTCTTT. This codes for CASSITGGTEAFF.

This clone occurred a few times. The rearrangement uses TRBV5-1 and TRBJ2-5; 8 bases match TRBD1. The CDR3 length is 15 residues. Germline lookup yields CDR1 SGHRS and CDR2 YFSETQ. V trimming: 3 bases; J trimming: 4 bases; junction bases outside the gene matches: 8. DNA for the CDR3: TGCGCCAGCAGCTCCCAAGGACAGGGATCAGAGACCCAGTACTTC. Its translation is CASSSQGQGSETQYF.

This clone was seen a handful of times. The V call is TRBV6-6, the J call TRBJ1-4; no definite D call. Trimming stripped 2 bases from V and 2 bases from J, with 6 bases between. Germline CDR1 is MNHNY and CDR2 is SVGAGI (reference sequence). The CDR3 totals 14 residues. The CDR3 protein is CASSYLSTNEKLFF. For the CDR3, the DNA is TGTGCCAGCAGTTACCTATCGACTAATGAAAAACTGTTTTTT.

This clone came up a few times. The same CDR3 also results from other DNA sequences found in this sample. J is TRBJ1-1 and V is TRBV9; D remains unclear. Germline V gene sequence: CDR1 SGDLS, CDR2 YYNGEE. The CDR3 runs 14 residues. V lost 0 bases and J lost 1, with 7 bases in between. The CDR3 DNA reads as TGTGCCAGCAGCGTAGTTACGGGGAACACTGAAGCTTTCTTT. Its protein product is CASSVVTGNTEAFF.

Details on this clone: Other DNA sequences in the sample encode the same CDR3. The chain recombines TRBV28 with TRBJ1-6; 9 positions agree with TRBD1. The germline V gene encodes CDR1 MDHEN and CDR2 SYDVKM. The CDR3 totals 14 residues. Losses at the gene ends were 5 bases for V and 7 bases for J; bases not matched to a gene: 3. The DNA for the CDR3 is TGTGCCAGCAGTCCTGGACAGGGGAATTCACCCCTCCACTTT. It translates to CASSPGQGNSPLHF.

CDR3 in DNA: TGCGCCAGCAGTATGGTAGGGGGTAACTATGGCTACACCTTC. It is translated as CASSMVGGNYGYTF. This chain uses TRBV10-2 with TRBJ1-2; possible D gene TRBD1, 6 bases. CDR1 and CDR2 (germline): WSHSY, SAAADI. The CDR3 sequence is 14 residues long. V was clipped by 5 bases and J by 1 base, with 11 bases between them.

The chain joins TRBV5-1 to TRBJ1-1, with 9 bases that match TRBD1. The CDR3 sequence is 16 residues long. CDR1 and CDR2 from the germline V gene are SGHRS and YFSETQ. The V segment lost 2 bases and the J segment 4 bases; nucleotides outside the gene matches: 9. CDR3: CASSFSLTGGRTEAFF. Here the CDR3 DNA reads TGCGCCAGCAGCTTCTCATTGACAGGGGGTCGCACTGAAGCTTTCTTT.

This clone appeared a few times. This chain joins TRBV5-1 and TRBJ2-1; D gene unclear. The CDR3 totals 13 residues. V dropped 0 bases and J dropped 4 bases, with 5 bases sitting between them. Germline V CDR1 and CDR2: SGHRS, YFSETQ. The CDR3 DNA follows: TGCGCCAGCAGCTTGGGACCGTACAATGAGCAGTTCTTC. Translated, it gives CASSLGPYNEQFF.

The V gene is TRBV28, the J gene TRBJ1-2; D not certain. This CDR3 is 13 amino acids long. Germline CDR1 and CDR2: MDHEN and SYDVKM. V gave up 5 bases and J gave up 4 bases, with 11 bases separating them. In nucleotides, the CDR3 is TGTGCCAGCAGTCCTGGGCCCGTCTATGGCTACACCTTC. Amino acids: CASSPGPVYGYTF.

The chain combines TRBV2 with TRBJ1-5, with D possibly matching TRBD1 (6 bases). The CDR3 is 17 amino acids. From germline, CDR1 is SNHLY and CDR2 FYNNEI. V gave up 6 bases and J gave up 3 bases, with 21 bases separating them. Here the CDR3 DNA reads TGTGCCAGCAGCCTGACAGGTACGTCAAGAGACAATCAGCCCCAGCATTTT. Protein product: CASSLTGTSRDNQPQHF.

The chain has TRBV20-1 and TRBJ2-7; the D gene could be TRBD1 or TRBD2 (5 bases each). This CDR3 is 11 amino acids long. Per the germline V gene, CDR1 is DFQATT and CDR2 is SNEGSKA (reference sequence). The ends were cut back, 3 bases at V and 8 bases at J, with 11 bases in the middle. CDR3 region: CSASEGPKQYF. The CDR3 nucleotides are TGCAGTGCTAGCGAGGGGCCAAAGCAGTACTTC.

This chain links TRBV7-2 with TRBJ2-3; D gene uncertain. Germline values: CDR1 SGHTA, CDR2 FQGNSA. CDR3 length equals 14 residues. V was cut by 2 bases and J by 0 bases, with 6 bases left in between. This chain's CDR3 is CASSLTSSTDTQYF. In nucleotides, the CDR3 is TGTGCCAGCAGCTTAACCTCTAGCACAGATACGCAGTATTTT. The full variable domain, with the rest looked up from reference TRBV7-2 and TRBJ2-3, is GAGVSQSPSNKVTEKGKDVELRCDPISGHTALYWYRQSLGQGLEFLIYFQGNSAPDKSGLPSDRFSAERTGGSVSTLTIQRTQQEDSAVYLCASSLTSSTDTQYFGPGTRLTVL.

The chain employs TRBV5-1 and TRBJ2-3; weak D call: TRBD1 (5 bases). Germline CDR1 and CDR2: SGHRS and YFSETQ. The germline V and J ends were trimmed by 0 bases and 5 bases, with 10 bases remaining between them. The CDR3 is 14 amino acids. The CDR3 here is CASSLGQLGDTQYF. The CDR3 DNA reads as TGCGCCAGCAGCTTGGGACAGCTCGGAGATACGCAGTATTTT.

CDR3 sequence reads: CASSEALSGAYEKLFF. CDR3 sequence (DNA): TGTGCCAGCAGTGAAGCGCTCTCCGGGGCTTATGAAAAACTGTTTTTT. This sequence joins TRBV6-1 and TRBJ1-4, with D perhaps matching TRBD1 (5 bases). The CDR3 has 16 amino acids. The V gene's germline CDR1 is MNHNS and CDR2 SASEGT. Trimming removed 0 bases from V and 6 bases from J, with 14 bases in between.

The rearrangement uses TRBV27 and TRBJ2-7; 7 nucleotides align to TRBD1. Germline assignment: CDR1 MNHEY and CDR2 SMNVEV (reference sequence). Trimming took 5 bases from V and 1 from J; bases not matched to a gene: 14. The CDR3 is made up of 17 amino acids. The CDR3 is CASSLRPTGANSYEQYF. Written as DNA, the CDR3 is TGTGCCAGCAGTCTACGTCCAACAGGGGCGAATTCCTACGAGCAGTACTTC.

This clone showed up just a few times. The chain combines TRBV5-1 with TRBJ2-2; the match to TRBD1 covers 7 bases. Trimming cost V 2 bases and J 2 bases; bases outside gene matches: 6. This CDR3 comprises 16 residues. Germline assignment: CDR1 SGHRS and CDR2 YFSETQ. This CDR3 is CASSFGQVLNTGELFF. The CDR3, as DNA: TGCGCCAGCAGCTTCGGACAGGTCCTAAACACCGGGGAGCTGTTTTTT.

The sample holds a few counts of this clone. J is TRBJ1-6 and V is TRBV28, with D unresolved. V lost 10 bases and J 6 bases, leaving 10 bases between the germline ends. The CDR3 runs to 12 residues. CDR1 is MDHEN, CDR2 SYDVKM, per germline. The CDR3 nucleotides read TGTGCCATCAAGGGTGGTAATTCACCCCTCCACTTT. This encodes CAIKGGNSPLHF.